The present TCR beta chain was sequenced within a study of cytotoxic CD8 clonotypes in ibrutinib-treated CLL. Study background: For this cohort, patients were ten to twelve relapsed/refractory and over 14 treatment-naive, while 17 to 18 were IGHV unmutated. After a median of around 68 months, about 15 patients stayed remitted and some 12 progressed; responses had been partial in roughly 25 and complete in 2. General study results and limits: T-cell clonality at baseline went above that of age-matched healthy donors and rose and fell with circulating CD8+ T-cell counts. Clonality rose at ibrutinib response and fell back toward baseline at progression.

CDR1 MNHNS and CDR2 SASEGT come from the germline V gene. CDR3 size: 15 residues. In regard to this clone: Its antigen is undetermined. Its ends do not fully match the called genes, so a read error is possible.

Some clones are missing from TCRdb's copy, which holds only in-frame ones; the method was immunoSEQ multiplex PCR. Found here are about 120,000 clones, 80% to 90% of them singletons; the top ten hold approximately 2%. This clonotype was obtained from a human donor with chronic lymphocytic leukemia. The specimen comprised PBMCs, sampled after 24 months of ibrutinib treatment. V gene TRBV6-1 combines with J gene TRBJ2-5; D ambiguous. The CDR3 nucleotides read TGTGCCAGCAGTGATGTGCTTGAGTACCAAGAGGCCCAGTACTTC. Encoded protein: CASSDVLEYQEAQYF.